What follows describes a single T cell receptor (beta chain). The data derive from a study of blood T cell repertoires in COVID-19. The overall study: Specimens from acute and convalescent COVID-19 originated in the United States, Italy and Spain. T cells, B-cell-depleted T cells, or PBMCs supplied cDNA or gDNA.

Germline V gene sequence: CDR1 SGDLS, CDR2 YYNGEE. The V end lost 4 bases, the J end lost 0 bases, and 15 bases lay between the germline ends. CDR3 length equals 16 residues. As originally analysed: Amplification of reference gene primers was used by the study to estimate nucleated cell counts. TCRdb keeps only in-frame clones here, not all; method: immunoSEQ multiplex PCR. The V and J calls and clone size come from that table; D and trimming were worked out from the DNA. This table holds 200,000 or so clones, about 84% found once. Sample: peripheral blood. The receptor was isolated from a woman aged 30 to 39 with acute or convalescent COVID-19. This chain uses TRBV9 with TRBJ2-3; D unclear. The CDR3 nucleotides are TGTGCCAGCAGCCCCAAAGGAGCCTTTAGCACAGATACGCAGTATTTT. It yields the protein CASSPKGAFSTDTQYF.